The 18 T cell receptor beta chains below come from one sample, sequenced in a study of blood T cell repertoires in COVID-19. Profiling relied on immunoSEQ multiplex PCR, and the TCRdb table lists in-frame clones only, not all of them. The data hold some 150,000 clones, with roughly 80% observed a single time. Sequenced input: peripheral blood. Receptors were obtained from a woman older than 75 with acute or convalescent COVID-19.

V usage is TRBV5-4 and J usage is TRBJ2-1; 13 positions match TRBD2. CDR1 is SGHNT, CDR2 YYREEE, per germline (reference sequence). This CDR3 spans 16 amino acids. Trimming cost V 4 bases and J 3 bases; bases outside gene matches: 4. DNA for the CDR3: TGTGCCAGCAGCATGGGGACTAGCGGGGTCTACAATGAGCAGTTCTTC. The encoded protein is CASSMGTSGVYNEQFF.

With respect to this clone: Its ends do not fully match the called genes, so a read error is possible. V usage is TRBV12-3 or TRBV12-4 and J usage is TRBJ2-5, with 12 bases fitting TRBD2. The length of the CDR3 is 13 residues. The CDR3 region has the DNA TGTGCCAGCAGTCTAGCGGGGGGGCAGACCCAGTACTTC. Its protein is CASSLAGGQTQYF.

A few counts support this clone. J is TRBJ1-5 and V is TRBV12-3 or TRBV12-4; D unclear. V lost 5 bases and J 4 bases, leaving 9 bases between the germline ends. This CDR3 is 13 amino acids long. The CDR3 nucleotides read TGTGCCAGCAGTACCGCGAGTAATCAGCCCCAGCATTTT. As protein: CASSTASNQPQHF.

The chain links TRBV20-1 to TRBJ1-1; D is unresolved. CDR1 and CDR2 from the germline V gene are DFQATT and SNEGSKA (reference sequence). The CDR3 runs 10 residues. The germline V and J ends were trimmed by 1 base and 10 bases, with 7 bases remaining between them. The CDR3 sequence: CSARGHGAFF. CDR3 coding DNA: TGCAGTGCTAGAGGACATGGAGCTTTCTTT.

This rearrangement joins TRBV5-6 to TRBJ2-7; 10 nucleotides match TRBD2. After removal of 4 bases from V and 2 bases from J, the junction contained 9 bases not matched to a gene. The CDR3 has 16 residues. The germline CDR1 and CDR2 sequences are SGHDT and YYEEEE. CDR3 in DNA: TGTGCCAGCAGCGGTCCAGGACTAGCGGTCGCCTACGAGCAGTACTTC. It codes for CASSGPGLAVAYEQYF.

The rearrangement links TRBV4-2 to TRBJ2-1, with a weak D call TRBD2 (7 bases). V lost 4 bases and J lost 7, with 26 bases in between. The CDR3 has 18 amino acids. Germline loops: CDR1 LGHNA, CDR2 YNFKEQ. DNA of the CDR3: TGTGCCAGCAGCCCCAGAGGCAATTTTGAGGGGGGGCAAAATGAGCAGTTCTTC. Translating gives CASSPRGNFEGGQNEQFF.

The chain uses TRBV2 and TRBJ2-7; TRBD2 matches at 7 bases. V shed 0 bases and J 0 bases; nucleotides not matched to a gene: 8. The CDR3 covers 17 residues. Per the germline V gene, CDR1 is SNHLY and CDR2 is FYNNEI. The DNA for the CDR3 is TGTGCCAGCAGTGAAGCTAAGAGGGAGGGGCTCTCCTACGAGCAGTACTTC. Translation gives CASSEAKREGLSYEQYF.

This CDR3 reads CASSSFGVAGGPGSYNEQFF. DNA of the CDR3: TGTGCCAGTAGTAGCTTCGGGGTAGCGGGAGGGCCGGGCTCCTACAATGAGCAGTTCTTC. The chain recombines TRBV19 with TRBJ2-1, with 11 bases that match TRBD2. CDR1 and CDR2 (germline): LNHDA, SQIVND (reference sequence). The CDR3 sequence is 20 residues long. Germline trimming cut 4 bases from V and 0 bases from J; bases unmatched to any gene: 14.

The V gene is TRBV28, the J gene TRBJ1-4, with D possibly matching TRBD1 (5 bases). Germline assignment: CDR1 MDHEN and CDR2 SYDVKM. This CDR3 region has 15 residues. Trimming left V 6 bases short and J 1 base short, with 12 bases between. The CDR3 coding sequence is TGTGCCAGCAGACCCGGACACCTAACTAATGAAAAACTGTTTTTT. Its translation: CASRPGHLTNEKLFF. The full variable domain, its missing parts supplied by reference TRBV28 and TRBJ1-4, is DVKVTQSSRYLVKRTGEKVFLECVQDMDHENMFWYRQDPGLGLRLIYFSYDVKMKEKGDIPEGYSVSREKKERFSLILESASTNQTSMYLCASRPGHLTNEKLFFGSGTQLSVL.

The V call is TRBV24-1, the J call TRBJ2-2; D possibly corresponds to TRBD1 (5 bases). Germline CDR1 is KGHDR and CDR2 is SFDVKD. The length of the CDR3 is 15 residues. Deletions cut 3 bases from V and 1 base from J, with 8 bases between. As DNA, the CDR3 is TGTGCCACCAGTGATCAGGGATTGAACACCGGGGAGCTGTTTTTT. This encodes CATSDQGLNTGELFF.

This clone was recorded a few times. For the CDR3, the DNA is TGTGCCAGCAGCTCTACAGATACGCAGTATTTT. Translation gives CASSSTDTQYF. V is TRBV7-2 and J is TRBJ2-3; D gene unclear. This CDR3 has 11 amino acids. The germline gives CDR1 SGHTA, CDR2 FQGNSA. V was trimmed by 4 bases and J by 3 bases, leaving 2 bases between them.

This chain joins TRBV4-1 and TRBJ2-2; maybe TRBD2 (5 bases). Germline lookup yields CDR1 MGHRA and CDR2 YSYEKL. With 4 bases removed from V and 0 bases from J, the gap between germline ends came to 12 bases. CDR3 length: 16 residues. The CDR3: CASSPLASANTGELFF. The CDR3 DNA follows: TGCGCCAGCAGCCCTCTAGCATCCGCGAACACCGGGGAGCTGTTTTTT.

The chain combines TRBV29-1 with TRBJ1-1; no clear D gene. The CDR3 contains 13 residues. V lost 5 bases to trimming and J lost 4 bases, with 14 bases between them. The germline gives CDR1 SQVTM, CDR2 ANQGSEA. The CDR3 sequence is CSVLNPRGTEAFF. The CDR3 bases are TGCAGCGTTTTAAACCCCAGAGGCACTGAAGCTTTCTTT.

The count of this clone is one. This chain connects TRBV10-1 to TRBJ2-4, with TRBD1 matching 7 bases. The CDR3 length is 17 residues. Germline lookup yields CDR1 WNHNN and CDR2 SYGVQD (reference sequence). J was trimmed by 0 bases and V by 5 bases; bases with no gene match: 10. In nucleotides, the CDR3 is TGCGCCAGCAGTCAGGCCGACAGGGCCCTAGCCAAAAACATTCAGTACTTC. Amino acids: CASSQADRALAKNIQYF.

There are a few counts of this clone. The chain joins TRBV6-5 to TRBJ2-4; a weak D match, TRBD2 (5 bases). The CDR3 consists of 15 residues. Trimming left V 6 bases short and J 10 bases short, with 22 bases between. Germline V lookup: CDR1 MNHEY, CDR2 SVGAGI. CDR3 loop: CASSQTRAPRGIQYF. DNA of the CDR3: TGTGCCAGCAGCCAAACCCGGGCCCCCCGCGGGATTCAGTACTTC.

V gene TRBV5-1 combines with J gene TRBJ2-4; a weak D match, TRBD1 (5 bases). CDR1 is SGHRS, CDR2 YFSETQ, per germline. Trimming cost V 4 bases and J 0 bases, with 17 bases left between them. This CDR3 region has 17 residues. CDR3: CASSTAKFDRAKNIQYF. For the CDR3, the DNA is TGCGCCAGCAGCACCGCCAAGTTCGACAGAGCCAAAAACATTCAGTACTTC.

The V call is TRBV28, the J call TRBJ1-4, with a tentative D call TRBD1 (6 bases). V was pared by 4 bases and J by 7 bases, with 22 bases between. Germline V gene lookup returns CDR1 MDHEN and CDR2 SYDVKM. The CDR3 has 17 residues. CDR3 in amino acids: CASSSPSLQGGVEKLFF. The CDR3 DNA is TGTGCCAGCAGTTCTCCCTCATTACAGGGTGGGGTTGAAAAACTGTTTTTT.

V usage is TRBV19 and J usage is TRBJ1-1; 8 bases are a match to TRBD1. This CDR3 has 14 residues. Per germline, CDR1 LNHDA and CDR2 SQIVND (reference sequence). J was trimmed by 5 bases and V by 6 bases; bases with no gene match: 8. The CDR3 is CASRSTGGRTEAFF. In DNA form, the CDR3 reads TGTGCCAGTAGAAGTACAGGGGGAAGGACTGAAGCTTTCTTT.